The clone carrying this T cell receptor beta chain has more than one count but fewer than ten. TCRdb redid the calling of the 5' RACE reads with MiXCR, one entry per CDR3 protein. The sample contains around 650,000 distinct CDR3 sequences, about 7.6% of which appear only once. This sample stems from a study of identical twins. The V end lost 1 base, the J end lost 8 bases, and 9 bases lay between the germline ends. CDR1 is MGHRA and CDR2 is YSYEKL in the germline V gene. The CDR3 totals 13 residues. This sample also belongs to another study, concerning yellow fever vaccine responses in identical twins.

V and J are TRBV4-1 and TRBJ2-1; D is uncertain. The specimen sequenced was PBMCs. This receptor was taken from a woman between 18 and 29 years old in good health. The CDR3 protein is CASSQAEVYEQFF. The CDR3 nucleotides read TGCGCCAGCAGCCAAGCCGAGGTCTATGAGCAGTTCTTC.